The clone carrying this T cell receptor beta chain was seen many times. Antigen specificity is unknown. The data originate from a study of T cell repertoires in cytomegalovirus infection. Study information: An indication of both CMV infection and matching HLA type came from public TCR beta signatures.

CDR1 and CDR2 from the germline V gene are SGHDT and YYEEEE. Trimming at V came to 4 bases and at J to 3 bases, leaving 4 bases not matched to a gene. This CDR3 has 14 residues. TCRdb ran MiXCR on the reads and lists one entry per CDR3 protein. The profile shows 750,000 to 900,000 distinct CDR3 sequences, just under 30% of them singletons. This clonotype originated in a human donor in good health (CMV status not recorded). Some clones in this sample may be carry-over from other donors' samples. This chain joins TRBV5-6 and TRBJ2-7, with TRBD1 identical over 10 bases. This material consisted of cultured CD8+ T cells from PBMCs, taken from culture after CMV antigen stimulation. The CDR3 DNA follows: TGTGCCAGCAGCCCCCGGGACAGGGGCTACGAGCAGTACTTC. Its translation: CASSPRDRGYEQYF.